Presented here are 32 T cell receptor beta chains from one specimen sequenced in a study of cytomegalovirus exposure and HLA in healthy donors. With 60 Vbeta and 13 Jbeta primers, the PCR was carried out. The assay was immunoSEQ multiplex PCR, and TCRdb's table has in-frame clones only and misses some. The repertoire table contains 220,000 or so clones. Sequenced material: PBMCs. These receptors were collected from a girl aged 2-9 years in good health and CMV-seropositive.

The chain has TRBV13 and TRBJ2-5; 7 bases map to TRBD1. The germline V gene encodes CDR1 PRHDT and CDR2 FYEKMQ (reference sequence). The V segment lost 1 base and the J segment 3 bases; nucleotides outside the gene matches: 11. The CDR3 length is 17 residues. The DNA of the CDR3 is TGTGCCAGCAGCTTAGACGTTGCCCGGACAGGCAAAGAGACCCAGTACTTC. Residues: CASSLDVARTGKETQYF.

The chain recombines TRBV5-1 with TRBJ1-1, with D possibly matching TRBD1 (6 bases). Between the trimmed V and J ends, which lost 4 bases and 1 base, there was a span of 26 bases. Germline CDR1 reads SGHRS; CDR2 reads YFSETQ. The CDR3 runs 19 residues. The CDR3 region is CASSRVGGTPGSRNTEAFF. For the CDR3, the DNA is TGCGCCAGCAGCCGGGTAGGGGGAACCCCTGGCTCTAGGAACACTGAAGCTTTCTTT.

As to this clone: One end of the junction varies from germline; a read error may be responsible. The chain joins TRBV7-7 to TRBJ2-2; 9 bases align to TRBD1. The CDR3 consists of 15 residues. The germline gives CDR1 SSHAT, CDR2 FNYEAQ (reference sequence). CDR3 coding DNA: TGTGCTAGCAGCTTAGGGACAGGGTCTACCGGGGAGCTGTTTTTT. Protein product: CASSLGTGSTGELFF.

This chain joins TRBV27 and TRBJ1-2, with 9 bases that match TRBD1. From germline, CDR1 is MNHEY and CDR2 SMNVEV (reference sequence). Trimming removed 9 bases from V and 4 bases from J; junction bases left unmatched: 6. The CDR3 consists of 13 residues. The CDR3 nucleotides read TGTGCCAGTTCCAAGGGACAGGGCTATGGCTACACCTTC. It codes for CASSKGQGYGYTF.

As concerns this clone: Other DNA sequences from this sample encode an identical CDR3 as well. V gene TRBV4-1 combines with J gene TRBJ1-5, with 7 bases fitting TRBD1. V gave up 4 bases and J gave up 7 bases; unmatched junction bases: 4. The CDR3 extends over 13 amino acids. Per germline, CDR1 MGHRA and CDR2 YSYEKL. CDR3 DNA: TGCGCCAGCAGCCCAGGGGGTAGGCAGCCCCAGCATTTT. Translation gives CASSPGGRQPQHF.

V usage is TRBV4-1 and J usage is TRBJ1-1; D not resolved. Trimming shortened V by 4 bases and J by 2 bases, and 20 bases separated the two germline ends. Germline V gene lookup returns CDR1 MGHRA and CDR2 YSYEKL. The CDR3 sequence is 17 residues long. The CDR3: CASSPETWQAKNTEAFF. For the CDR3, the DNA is TGCGCCAGCAGCCCAGAAACGTGGCAGGCGAAAAACACTGAAGCTTTCTTT.

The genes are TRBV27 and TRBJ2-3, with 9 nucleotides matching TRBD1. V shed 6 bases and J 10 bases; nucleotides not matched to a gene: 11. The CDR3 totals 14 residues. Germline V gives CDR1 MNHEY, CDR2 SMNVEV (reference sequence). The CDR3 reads CASSPGQGKFAQYF. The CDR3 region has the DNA TGTGCCAGCAGCCCGGGACAGGGAAAGTTTGCGCAGTATTTT.

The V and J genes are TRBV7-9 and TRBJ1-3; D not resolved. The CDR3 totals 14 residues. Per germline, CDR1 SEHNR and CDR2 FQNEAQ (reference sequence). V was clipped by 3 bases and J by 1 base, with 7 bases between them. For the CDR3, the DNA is TGTGCCAGCAGCTTGCAGGCGTCTGGAAACACCATATATTTT. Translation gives CASSLQASGNTIYF.

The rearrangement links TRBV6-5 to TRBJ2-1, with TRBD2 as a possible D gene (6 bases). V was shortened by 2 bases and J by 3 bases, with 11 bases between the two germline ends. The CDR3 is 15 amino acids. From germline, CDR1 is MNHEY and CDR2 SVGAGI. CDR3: CASSYVPGDYNEQFF. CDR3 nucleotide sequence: TGTGCCAGCAGTTACGTTCCGGGAGACTACAATGAGCAGTTCTTC.

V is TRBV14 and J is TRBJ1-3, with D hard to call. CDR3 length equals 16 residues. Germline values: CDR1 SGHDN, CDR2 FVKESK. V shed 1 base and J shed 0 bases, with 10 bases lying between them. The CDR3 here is CASSQVNGFSGNTIYF. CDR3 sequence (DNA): TGTGCCAGCAGCCAAGTTAACGGTTTCTCTGGAAACACCATATATTTT.

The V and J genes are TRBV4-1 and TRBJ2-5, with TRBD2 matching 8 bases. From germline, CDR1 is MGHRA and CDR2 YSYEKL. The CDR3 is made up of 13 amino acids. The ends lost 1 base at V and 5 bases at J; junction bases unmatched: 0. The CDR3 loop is CASSQGLAETQYF. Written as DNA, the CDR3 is TGCGCCAGCAGCCAAGGACTAGCGGAGACCCAGTACTTC.

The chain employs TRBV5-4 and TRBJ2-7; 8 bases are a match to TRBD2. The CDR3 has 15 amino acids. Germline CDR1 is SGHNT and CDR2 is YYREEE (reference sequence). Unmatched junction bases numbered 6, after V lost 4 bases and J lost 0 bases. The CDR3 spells CASSIKRETSYEQYF. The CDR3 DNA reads TGTGCCAGCAGCATAAAGCGGGAGACCTCCTACGAGCAGTACTTC. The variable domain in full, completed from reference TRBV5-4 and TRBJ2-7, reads ETGVTQSPTHLIKTRGQQVTLRCSSQSGHNTVSWYQQALGQGPQFIFQYYREEENGRGNFPPRFSGLQFPNYSSELNVNALELDDSALYLCASSIKRETSYEQYFGPGTRLTVT.

The DNA for the CDR3 is TGTGCCAGCAGAACAGGGGTCATAAGGACCATATATTTT. Protein sequence: CASRTGVIRTIYF. The gene calls are TRBV28 and TRBJ1-3, with TRBD1 identical over 7 bases. The ends lost 6 bases at V and 10 bases at J; junction bases unmatched: 9. Germline V gene data show CDR1 as MDHEN and CDR2 as SYDVKM. This CDR3 spans 13 amino acids.

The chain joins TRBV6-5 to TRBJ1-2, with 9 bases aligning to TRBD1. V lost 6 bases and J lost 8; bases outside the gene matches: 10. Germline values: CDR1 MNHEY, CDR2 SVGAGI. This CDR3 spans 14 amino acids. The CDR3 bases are TGTGCCAGCAGGACCTCCGGGACAGGGAGCGGCTACACCTTC. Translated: CASRTSGTGSGYTF.

The DNA of the CDR3 is TGTGCCCTACTTCCCGGGACAGGGGTAGGGGCTTTCTTT. This sequence encodes CALLPGTGVGAFF. The chain has TRBV28 and TRBJ1-1; 10 bases agree with TRBD1. CDR1 is MDHEN and CDR2 is SYDVKM in the germline V gene. CDR3 length: 13 amino acids. J was trimmed by 11 bases and V by 11 bases; bases with no gene match: 14.

The CDR3 loop reads CASSLSQGSNEQFF. In nucleotides, the CDR3 is TGTGCCAGCAGTTTATCGCAGGGGTCGAATGAGCAGTTCTTC. The J gene is TRBJ2-1, the V gene TRBV27, with a possible D match to TRBD1 (6 bases). Trimming stripped 0 bases from V and 7 bases from J, with 10 bases between. Germline CDR1 is MNHEY and CDR2 is SMNVEV (reference sequence). The CDR3 is made up of 14 amino acids.

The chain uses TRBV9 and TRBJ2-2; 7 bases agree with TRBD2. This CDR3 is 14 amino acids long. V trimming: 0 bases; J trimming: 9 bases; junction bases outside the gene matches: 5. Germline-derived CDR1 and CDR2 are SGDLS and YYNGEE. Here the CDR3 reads CASSVARGERELFF. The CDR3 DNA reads TGTGCCAGCAGCGTAGCTCGGGGGGAGAGGGAGCTGTTTTTT.

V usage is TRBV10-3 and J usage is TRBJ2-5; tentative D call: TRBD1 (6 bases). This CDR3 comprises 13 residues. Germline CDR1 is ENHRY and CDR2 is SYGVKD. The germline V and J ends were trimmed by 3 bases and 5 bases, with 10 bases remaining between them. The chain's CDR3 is CAISDRDRETQYF. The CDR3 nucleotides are TGTGCCATCAGTGACCGTGACAGGGAGACCCAGTACTTC.

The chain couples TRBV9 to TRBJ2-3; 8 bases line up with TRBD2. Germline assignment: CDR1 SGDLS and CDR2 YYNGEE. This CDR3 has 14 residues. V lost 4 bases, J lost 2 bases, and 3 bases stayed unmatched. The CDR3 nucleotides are TGTGCCAGCAGCCCCGGGGGGGTCACAGATACGCAGTATTTT. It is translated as CASSPGGVTDTQYF.

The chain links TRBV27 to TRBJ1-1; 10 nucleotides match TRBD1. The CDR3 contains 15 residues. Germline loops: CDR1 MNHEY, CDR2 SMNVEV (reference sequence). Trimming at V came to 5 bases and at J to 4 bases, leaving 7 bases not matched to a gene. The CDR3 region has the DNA TGTGCCAGCAGTCCCGGGACAGGGGTAGGCACTGAAGCTTTCTTT. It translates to CASSPGTGVGTEAFF.

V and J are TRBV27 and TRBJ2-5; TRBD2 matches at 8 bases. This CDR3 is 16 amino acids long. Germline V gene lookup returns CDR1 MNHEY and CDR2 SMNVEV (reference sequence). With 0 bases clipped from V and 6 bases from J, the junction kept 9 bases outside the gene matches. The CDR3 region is CASSLSSGGGRKTQYF. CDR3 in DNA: TGTGCCAGCAGTTTATCCTCGGGGGGGGGCAGAAAGACCCAGTACTTC.

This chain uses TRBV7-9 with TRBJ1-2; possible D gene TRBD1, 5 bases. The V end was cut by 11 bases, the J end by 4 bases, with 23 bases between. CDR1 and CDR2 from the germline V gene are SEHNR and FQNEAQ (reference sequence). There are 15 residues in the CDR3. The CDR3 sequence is CAAEKFQGFSYGYTF. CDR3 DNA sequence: TGTGCCGCGGAAAAGTTCCAGGGATTCAGCTATGGCTACACCTTC. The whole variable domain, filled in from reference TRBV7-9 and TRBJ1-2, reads DTGVSQNPRHKITKRGQNVTFRCDPISEHNRLYWYRQTLGQGPEFLTYFQNEAQLEKSRLLSDRFSAERPKGSFSTLEIQRTEQGDSAMYLCAAEKFQGFSYGYTFGSGTRLTVV.

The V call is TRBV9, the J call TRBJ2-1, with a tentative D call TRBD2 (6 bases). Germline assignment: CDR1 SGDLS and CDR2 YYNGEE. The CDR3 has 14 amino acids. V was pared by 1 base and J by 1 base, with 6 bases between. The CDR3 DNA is TGTGCCAGCAGCGTAAGCGGGTCCTACAATGAGCAGTTCTTC. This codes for CASSVSGSYNEQFF.

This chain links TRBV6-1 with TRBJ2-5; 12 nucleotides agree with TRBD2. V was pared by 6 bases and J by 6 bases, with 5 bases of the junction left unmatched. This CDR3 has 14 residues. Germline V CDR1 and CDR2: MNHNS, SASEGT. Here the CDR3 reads CASSGLAGSKTQYF. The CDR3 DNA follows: TGTGCCAGCAGCGGACTAGCGGGATCTAAGACCCAGTACTTC.

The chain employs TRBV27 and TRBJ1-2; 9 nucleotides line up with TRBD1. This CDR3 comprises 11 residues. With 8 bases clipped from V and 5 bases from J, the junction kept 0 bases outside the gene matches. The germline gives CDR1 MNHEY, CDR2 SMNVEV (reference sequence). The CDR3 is CASGTGYGYTF. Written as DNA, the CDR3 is TGTGCCAGCGGGACAGGGTATGGCTACACCTTC.

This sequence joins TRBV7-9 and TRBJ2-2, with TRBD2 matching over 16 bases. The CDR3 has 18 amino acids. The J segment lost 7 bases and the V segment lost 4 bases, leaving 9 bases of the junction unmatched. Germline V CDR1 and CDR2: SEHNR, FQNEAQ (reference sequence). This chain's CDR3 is CASSSGTSGRALSGELFF. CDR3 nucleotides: TGTGCCAGCAGCTCCGGGACTAGCGGGAGGGCCTTAAGCGGGGAGCTGTTTTTT.

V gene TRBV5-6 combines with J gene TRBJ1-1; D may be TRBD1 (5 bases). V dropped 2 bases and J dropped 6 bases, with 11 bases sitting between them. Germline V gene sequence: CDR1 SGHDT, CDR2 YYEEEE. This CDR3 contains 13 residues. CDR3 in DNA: TGTGCCAGCAGCTTTGCGGGGACGGCTGAAGCTTTCTTT. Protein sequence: CASSFAGTAEAFF.

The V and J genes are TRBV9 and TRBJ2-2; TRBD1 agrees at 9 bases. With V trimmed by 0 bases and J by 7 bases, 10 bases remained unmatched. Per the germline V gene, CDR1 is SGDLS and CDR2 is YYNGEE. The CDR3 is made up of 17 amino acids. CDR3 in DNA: TGTGCCAGCAGCGTAGGGGTGCAGGACAGGGGTGGCGGGGAGCTGTTTTTT. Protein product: CASSVGVQDRGGGELFF.

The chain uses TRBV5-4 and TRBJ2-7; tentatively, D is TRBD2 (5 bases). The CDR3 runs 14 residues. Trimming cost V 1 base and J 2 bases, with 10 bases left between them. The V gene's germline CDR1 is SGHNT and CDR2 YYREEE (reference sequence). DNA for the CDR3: TGTGCCAGCAGCTTGTGGCGGGCCCCCTACGAGCAGTACTTC. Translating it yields CASSLWRAPYEQYF.

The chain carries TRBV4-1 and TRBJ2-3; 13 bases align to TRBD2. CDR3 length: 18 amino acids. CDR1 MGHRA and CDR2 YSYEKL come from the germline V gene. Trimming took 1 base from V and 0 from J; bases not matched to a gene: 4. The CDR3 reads CASSQGEGLAGSTDTQYF. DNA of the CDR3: TGCGCCAGCAGCCAAGGTGAGGGACTAGCGGGGAGCACAGATACGCAGTATTTT.

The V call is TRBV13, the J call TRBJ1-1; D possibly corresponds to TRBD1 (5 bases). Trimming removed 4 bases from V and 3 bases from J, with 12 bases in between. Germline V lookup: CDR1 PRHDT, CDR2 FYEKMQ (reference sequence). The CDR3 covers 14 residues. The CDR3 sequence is CASSSSTVYTEAFF. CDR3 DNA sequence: TGTGCCAGCAGCTCCTCGACAGTATACACTGAAGCTTTCTTT.

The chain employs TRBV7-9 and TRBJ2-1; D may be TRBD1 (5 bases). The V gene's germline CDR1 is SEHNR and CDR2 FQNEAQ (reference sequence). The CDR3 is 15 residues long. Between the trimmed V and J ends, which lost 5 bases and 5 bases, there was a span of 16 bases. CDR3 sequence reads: CASSRPGTGNNEQFF. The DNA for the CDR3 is TGTGCCAGCAGCCGCCCGGGCACAGGTAACAATGAGCAGTTCTTC.